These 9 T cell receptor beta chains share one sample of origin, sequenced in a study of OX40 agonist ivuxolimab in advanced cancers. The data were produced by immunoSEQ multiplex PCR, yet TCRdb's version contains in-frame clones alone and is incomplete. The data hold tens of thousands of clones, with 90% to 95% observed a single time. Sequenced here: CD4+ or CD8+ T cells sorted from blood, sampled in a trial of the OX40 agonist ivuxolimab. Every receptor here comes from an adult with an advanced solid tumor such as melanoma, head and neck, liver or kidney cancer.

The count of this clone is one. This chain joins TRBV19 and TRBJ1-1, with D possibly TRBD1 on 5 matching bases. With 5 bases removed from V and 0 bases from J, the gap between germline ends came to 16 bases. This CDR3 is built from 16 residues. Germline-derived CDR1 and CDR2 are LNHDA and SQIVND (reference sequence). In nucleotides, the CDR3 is TGTGCCAGTAGTCCCCCATTGGGGGATATGAACACTGAAGCTTTCTTT. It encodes CASSPPLGDMNTEAFF.

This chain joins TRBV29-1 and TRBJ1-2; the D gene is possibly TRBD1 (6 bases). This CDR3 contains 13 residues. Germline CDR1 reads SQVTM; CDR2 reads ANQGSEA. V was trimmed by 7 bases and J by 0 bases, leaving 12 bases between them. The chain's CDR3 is CSAEGGANYGYTF. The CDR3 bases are TGCAGCGCCGAAGGGGGGGCTAACTATGGCTACACCTTC.

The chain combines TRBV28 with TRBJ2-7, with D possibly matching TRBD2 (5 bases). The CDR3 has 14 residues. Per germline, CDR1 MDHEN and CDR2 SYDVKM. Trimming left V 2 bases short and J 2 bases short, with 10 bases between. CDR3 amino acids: CASSLAGTPYEQYF. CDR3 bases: TGTGCCAGCAGTTTAGCGGGCACTCCCTACGAGCAGTACTTC.

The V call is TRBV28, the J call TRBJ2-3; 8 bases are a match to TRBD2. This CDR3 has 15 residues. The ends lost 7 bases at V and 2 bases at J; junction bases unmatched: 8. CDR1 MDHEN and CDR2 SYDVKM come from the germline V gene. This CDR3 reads CASIIAGPSTDTQYF. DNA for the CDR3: TGTGCCAGCATTATAGCGGGGCCGTCCACAGATACGCAGTATTTT.

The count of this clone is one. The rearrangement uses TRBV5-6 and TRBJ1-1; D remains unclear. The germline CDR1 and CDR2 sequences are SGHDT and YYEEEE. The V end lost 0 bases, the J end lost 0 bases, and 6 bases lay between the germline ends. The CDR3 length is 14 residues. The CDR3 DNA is TGTGCCAGCAGCTTGGGGAGGGTGAACACTGAAGCTTTCTTT. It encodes CASSLGRVNTEAFF.

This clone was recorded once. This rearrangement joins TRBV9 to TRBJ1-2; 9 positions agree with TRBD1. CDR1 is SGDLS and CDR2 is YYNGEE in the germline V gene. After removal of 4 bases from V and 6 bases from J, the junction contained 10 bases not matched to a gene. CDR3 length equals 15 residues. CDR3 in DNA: TGTGCCAGCAGCCCTAGCCCGGACAGGGGCCATGGCTACACCTTC. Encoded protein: CASSPSPDRGHGYTF.

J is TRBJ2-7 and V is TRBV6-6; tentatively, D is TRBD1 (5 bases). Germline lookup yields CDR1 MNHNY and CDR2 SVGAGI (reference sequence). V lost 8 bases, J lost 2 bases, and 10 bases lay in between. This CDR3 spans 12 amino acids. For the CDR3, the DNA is TGTGCCAGCTTGGGCAGGGCCTACGAGCAGTACTTC. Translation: CASLGRAYEQYF.

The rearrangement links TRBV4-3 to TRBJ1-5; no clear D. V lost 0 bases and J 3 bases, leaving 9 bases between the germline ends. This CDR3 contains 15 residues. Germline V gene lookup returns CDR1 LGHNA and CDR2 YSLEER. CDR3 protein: CASSQEWVLNQPQHF. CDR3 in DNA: TGCGCCAGCAGCCAAGAATGGGTTCTCAATCAGCCCCAGCATTTT.

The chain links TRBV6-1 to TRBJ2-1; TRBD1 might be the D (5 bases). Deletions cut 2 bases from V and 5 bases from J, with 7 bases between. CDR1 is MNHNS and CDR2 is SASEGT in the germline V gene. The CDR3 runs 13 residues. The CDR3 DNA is TGTGCCAGCAGTGAACCGACAGACAATGAGCAGTTCTTC. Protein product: CASSEPTDNEQFF.